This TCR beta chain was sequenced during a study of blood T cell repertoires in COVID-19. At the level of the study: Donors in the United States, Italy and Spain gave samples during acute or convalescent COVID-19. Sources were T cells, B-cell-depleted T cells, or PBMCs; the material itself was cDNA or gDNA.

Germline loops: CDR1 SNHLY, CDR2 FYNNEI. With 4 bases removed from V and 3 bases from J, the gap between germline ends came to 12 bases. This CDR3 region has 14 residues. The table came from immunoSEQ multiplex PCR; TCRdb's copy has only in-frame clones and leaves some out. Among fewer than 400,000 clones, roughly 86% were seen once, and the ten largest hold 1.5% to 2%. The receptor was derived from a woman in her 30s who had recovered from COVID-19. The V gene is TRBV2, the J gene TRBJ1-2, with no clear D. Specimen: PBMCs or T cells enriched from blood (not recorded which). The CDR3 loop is CASSGEFVYYGYTF. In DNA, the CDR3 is TGTGCCAGCAGTGGAGAGTTTGTCTACTATGGCTACACCTTC.